The source of this TCR beta chain is a study of OX40 agonist ivuxolimab in advanced cancers. In the study overall: Ivuxolimab is an agonistic anti-OX40 (CD134) antibody, and patients were treated with it. Patients with prior anti-PD-1, anti-PD-L1 or anti-CTLA-4 therapy were eligible; roughly 41% had some.

TCRdb's table, derived via immunoSEQ multiplex PCR, lists solely in-frame clones and lacks some. Counted here are 20,000 to 30,000 clones, around 85% occurring once; the ten biggest clones make up approximately 35%. The CDR3 is 14 amino acids. V gave up 5 bases and J gave up 5 bases; unmatched junction bases: 7. Per the germline V gene, CDR1 is LNHDA and CDR2 is SQIVND (reference sequence). The clonotype comes from an adult with an advanced solid tumor such as melanoma, head and neck, liver or kidney cancer. The chain couples TRBV19 to TRBJ2-3; 7 bases match TRBD1. The starting material was CD4+ or CD8+ T cells sorted from blood, obtained in a trial of the OX40 agonist ivuxolimab. CDR3 amino acids: CASSLRQGGDTQYF. Here the CDR3 DNA reads TGTGCCAGTAGTCTCCGACAGGGCGGAGATACGCAGTATTTT.